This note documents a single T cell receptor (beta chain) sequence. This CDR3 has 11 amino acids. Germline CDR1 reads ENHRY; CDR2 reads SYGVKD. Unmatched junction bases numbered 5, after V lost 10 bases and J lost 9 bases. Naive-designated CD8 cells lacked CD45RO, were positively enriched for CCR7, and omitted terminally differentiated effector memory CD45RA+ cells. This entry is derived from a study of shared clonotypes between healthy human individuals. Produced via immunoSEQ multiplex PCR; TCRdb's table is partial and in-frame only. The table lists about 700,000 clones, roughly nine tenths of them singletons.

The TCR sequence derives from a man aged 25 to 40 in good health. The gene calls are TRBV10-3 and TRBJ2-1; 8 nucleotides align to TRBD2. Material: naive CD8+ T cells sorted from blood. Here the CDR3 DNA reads TGTGCCACCTTAGCGGGAACTGAGCAGTTCTTC. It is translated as CATLAGTEQFF.